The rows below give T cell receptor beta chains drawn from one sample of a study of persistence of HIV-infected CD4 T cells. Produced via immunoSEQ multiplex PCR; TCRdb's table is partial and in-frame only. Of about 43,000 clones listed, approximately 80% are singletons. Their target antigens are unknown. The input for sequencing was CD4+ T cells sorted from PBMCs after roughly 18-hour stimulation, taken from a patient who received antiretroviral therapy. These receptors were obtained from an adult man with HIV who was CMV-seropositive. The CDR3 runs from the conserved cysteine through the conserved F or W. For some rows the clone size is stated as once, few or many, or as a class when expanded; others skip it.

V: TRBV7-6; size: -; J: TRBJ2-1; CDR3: CASSLVSGLAVRGRSYNEQFF
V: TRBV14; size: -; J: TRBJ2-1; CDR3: CASSQDTLVRMQFF
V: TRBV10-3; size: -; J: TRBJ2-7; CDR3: CAISDRGTYEQYF
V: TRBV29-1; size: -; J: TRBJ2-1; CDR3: CSVDPHRGDNEQFF
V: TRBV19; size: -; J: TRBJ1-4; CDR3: CASSPLGQGATNEKLFF
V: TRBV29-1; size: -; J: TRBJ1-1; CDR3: CSVEGEKGTEAFF
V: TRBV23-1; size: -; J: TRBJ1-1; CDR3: CASSRGVMRVLNTEAFF
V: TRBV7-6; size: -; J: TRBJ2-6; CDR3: CASSKGLAGFSGANVLTF
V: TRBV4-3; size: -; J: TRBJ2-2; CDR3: CASSQGAGVLGGELFF
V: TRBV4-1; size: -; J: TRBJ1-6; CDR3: CASSQGTGANSPLHF
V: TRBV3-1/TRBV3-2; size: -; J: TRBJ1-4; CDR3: CASSPPQGLGEKLFF
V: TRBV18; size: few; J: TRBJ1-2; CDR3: CASSPSSLNYGYTF
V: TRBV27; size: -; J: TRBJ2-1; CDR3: CASRNQGANEQFF
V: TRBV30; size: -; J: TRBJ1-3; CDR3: CAWSNSGGNTIYF
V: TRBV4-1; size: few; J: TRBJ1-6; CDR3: CASSQEEGRYNSPLHF
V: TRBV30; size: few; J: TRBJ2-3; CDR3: CAWVPGTSVTDTQYF
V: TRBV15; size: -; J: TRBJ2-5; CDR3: CATSSATPYQETQYF
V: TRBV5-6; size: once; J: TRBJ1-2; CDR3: CASSADRTLGYTF
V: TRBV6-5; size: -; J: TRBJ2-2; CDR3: CASSYSRNTGELFF
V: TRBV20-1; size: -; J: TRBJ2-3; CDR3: CSAQRDTQYF
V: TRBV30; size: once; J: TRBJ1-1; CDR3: CAWGALNTEAFF
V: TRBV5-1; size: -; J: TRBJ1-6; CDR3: CASSLEGVNSPLHF